Sequencing of this T cell receptor (beta chain) was carried out in a study of shared clonotypes between healthy human individuals. Findings and caveats of the study: Shared clonotypes: 4.5% to 5% naive CD4, approximately 3.4% naive CD8, around 2.4% memory CD4, 0.4% memory CD8.

The CDR3 length is 13 residues. Germline V gene lookup returns CDR1 KGHSH and CDR2 LQKENI. V lost 3 bases to trimming and J lost 5 bases, with 10 bases between them. Comment on this clone: The antigen is not known.

The method was immunoSEQ multiplex PCR; TCRdb's version includes in-frame clones alone and lacks a portion of them. Of some 2,400,000 clones in the sample, almost 96% are singletons; the top ten hold roughly 0.13%. This clonotype was obtained from a man in his late teens or twenties in good health. The V gene is TRBV18, the J gene TRBJ2-5; D call uncertain. The sequenced sample consisted of naive CD4+ T cells sorted from blood. Subset indicated: CD45RA+ positively selected. CDR3 sequence (DNA): TGTGCCAGCTCACCCCAGAATCCCGAGACCCAGTACTTC. This encodes CASSPQNPETQYF.